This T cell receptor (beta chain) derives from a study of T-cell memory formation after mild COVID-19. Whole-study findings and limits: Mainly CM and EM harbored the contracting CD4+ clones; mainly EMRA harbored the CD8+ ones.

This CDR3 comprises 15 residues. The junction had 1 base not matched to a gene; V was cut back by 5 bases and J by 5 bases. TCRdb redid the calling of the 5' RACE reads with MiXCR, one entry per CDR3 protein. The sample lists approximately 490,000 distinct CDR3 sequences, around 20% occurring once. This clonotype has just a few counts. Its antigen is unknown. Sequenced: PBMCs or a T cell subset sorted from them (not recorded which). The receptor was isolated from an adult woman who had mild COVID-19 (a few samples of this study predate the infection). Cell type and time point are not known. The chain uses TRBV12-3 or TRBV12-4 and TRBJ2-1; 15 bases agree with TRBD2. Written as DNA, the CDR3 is TGTGCCAGCAGTCGGACTAGCGGGGGGGACAATGAGCAGTTCTTC. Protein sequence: CASSRTSGGDNEQFF.